Following are 15 T cell receptor beta chains from one sample sequenced in a study of blood T cell repertoires in COVID-19. Method: immunoSEQ multiplex PCR; TCRdb's copy keeps in-frame clones and lacks some. The data show about 300,000 clones, 80% to 90% seen once. Sequenced input: peripheral blood. These receptors were collected from a woman between 45 and 60 years old with acute or convalescent COVID-19.

The chain combines TRBV5-1 with TRBJ1-2; D possibly corresponds to TRBD1 (6 bases). The CDR3 is 13 residues long. V was shortened by 7 bases and J by 3 bases, with 13 bases between the two germline ends. Germline CDR1 SGHRS, CDR2 YFSETQ. CDR3 sequence (DNA): TGCGCCAGCGGTGGGGGCGCAGACTATGGCTACACCTTC. This gives the protein CASGGGADYGYTF.

The genes are TRBV3-1 (or the pseudogene TRBV3-2) and TRBJ1-1; D is ambiguous. The CDR3 totals 13 residues. V lost 5 bases and J 1 base, leaving 8 bases between the germline ends. Germline lookup yields CDR1 LGHDT and CDR2 YNNKEL (reference sequence). The CDR3 loop is CASSSGSNTEAFF. The CDR3 region has the DNA TGTGCCAGCAGCTCGGGATCGAACACTGAAGCTTTCTTT.

This clone was observed a handful of times. The chain links TRBV25-1 to TRBJ1-2; 8 bases fit TRBD1. Trimming cost V 2 bases and J 8 bases; bases outside gene matches: 13. CDR1 is MGHDK, CDR2 SYGVNS, per germline. This CDR3 region has 16 residues. Written as DNA, the CDR3 is TGTGCCAGCAGTGAACTATCTGGACAGGGCCGCGGGGGCTACACCTTC. Translation: CASSELSGQGRGGYTF.

V gene TRBV7-2 combines with J gene TRBJ2-3, with 8 bases aligning to TRBD1. V gave up 1 base and J gave up 8 bases; unmatched junction bases: 2. This CDR3 contains 13 residues. From germline, CDR1 is SGHTA and CDR2 FQGNSA. This CDR3 reads CASSLEQGGTQYF. The CDR3 region has the DNA TGTGCCAGCAGCTTAGAACAGGGGGGTACGCAGTATTTT.

The J gene is TRBJ1-4, the V gene TRBV7-9, with a possible D match to TRBD1 (5 bases). Looked up from germline, CDR1 is SEHNR and CDR2 is FQNEAQ (reference sequence). V was cut by 4 bases and J by 2 bases, with 8 bases left in between. The CDR3 extends over 14 amino acids. The CDR3 reads CASSSGLTNEKLFF. As DNA, the CDR3 is TGTGCCAGCAGCTCAGGGTTGACTAATGAAAAACTGTTTTTT. Using reference TRBV7-9 and TRBJ1-4 for the parts outside the CDR3, the full variable domain is DTGVSQNPRHKITKRGQNVTFRCDPISEHNRLYWYRQTLGQGPEFLTYFQNEAQLEKSRLLSDRFSAERPKGSFSTLEIQRTEQGDSAMYLCASSSGLTNEKLFFGSGTQLSVL.

This clone is a singleton in its sample. The chain employs TRBV5-1 and TRBJ2-1; D gene uncertain. In germline, CDR1 is SGHRS, CDR2 YFSETQ. Between the trimmed V and J ends, which lost 5 bases and 1 base, there was a span of 16 bases. This CDR3 is 16 amino acids long. This CDR3 reads CASSSEPISSYNEQFF. In DNA, the CDR3 is TGCGCCAGCAGTTCTGAGCCGATTTCATCCTACAATGAGCAGTTCTTC.

Concerning this clone itself: Distinct nucleotide sequences in the sample also encode this CDR3. J is TRBJ1-1 and V is TRBV10-3; D is unresolved. This CDR3 region has 13 residues. Germline V CDR1 and CDR2: ENHRY, SYGVKD. V was cut by 3 bases and J by 2 bases, with 7 bases left in between. In DNA, the CDR3 is TGTGCCATCAGTGACTCAGTCAACACTGAAGCTTTCTTT. This translates into CAISDSVNTEAFF.

This chain links TRBV6-5 with TRBJ2-1, with 8 positions matching TRBD1. The trim removed 7 bases at V and 7 bases at J, leaving 12 bases unmatched. CDR3 length: 15 amino acids. Germline CDR1 is MNHEY and CDR2 is SVGAGI. As DNA, the CDR3 is TGTGCCAGCACCCCTGCCCAGGGGGCCGGGAATGAGCAGTTCTTC. Translation gives CASTPAQGAGNEQFF.

The gene calls are TRBV4-2 and TRBJ1-5; no definite D call. The germline V gene encodes CDR1 LGHNA and CDR2 YNFKEQ. The CDR3 totals 14 residues. Trimming pared 4 bases from V and 1 base from J, leaving 8 bases between. The chain's CDR3 is CASSPPGSNQPQHF. In DNA, the CDR3 is TGTGCCAGCAGCCCCCCGGGGAGCAATCAGCCCCAGCATTTT.

In the case of this clone: The sample carries other DNA sequences with the same CDR3. The chain employs TRBV25-1 and TRBJ2-2; D not resolved. Trimming took off 4 bases at V and 1 base at J, with 4 bases between the two ends. CDR1 and CDR2 from the germline V gene are MGHDK and SYGVNS. This CDR3 has 13 residues. The CDR3 nucleotides are TGTGCCAGCAGTGTAGAGAACACCGGGGAGCTGTTTTTT. Translated, it gives CASSVENTGELFF.

Only one count was recorded for this clone. This rearrangement joins TRBV5-1 to TRBJ2-4; 9 bases align to TRBD1. Germline V gene sequence: CDR1 SGHRS, CDR2 YFSETQ. With 4 bases clipped from V and 8 bases from J, the junction kept 4 bases outside the gene matches. There are 13 residues in the CDR3. The CDR3 reads CASSVRQGDIQYF. The CDR3 bases are TGCGCCAGCAGCGTTCGACAGGGGGACATTCAGTACTTC.

V is TRBV5-1 and J is TRBJ1-1, with D maybe TRBD1 (6 bases). The CDR3 extends over 16 amino acids. Germline CDR1 is SGHRS and CDR2 is YFSETQ. With 4 bases removed from V and 7 bases from J, the gap between germline ends came to 23 bases. The CDR3 nucleotides read TGCGCCAGCAGCCCGTCCCTCCGGGGGGCATATAGTGAAGCTTTCTTT. This encodes CASSPSLRGAYSEAFF.

This clone is a singleton in its sample. The chain carries TRBV29-1 and TRBJ2-3; perhaps TRBD2 as D (5 bases). The CDR3 length is 13 residues. CDR1 is SQVTM and CDR2 is ANQGSEA in the germline V gene. V was clipped by 7 bases and J by 4 bases, with 15 bases between them. CDR3 amino acids: CSAEGISPDTQYF. CDR3 sequence (DNA): TGCAGCGCCGAGGGCATTAGTCCAGATACGCAGTATTTT.

V and J are TRBV9 and TRBJ2-1, with 10 bases fitting TRBD2. The CDR3 runs 15 residues. The V segment lost 0 bases and the J segment 6 bases; nucleotides outside the gene matches: 3. CDR1 and CDR2 from the germline V gene are SGDLS and YYNGEE. The CDR3 DNA reads TGTGCCAGCAGCGTAGTAGCGGGGGGAAGCAATGAGCAGTTCTTC. The encoded protein is CASSVVAGGSNEQFF.

The chain uses TRBV24-1 and TRBJ2-3; 10 bases fit TRBD2. The CDR3 contains 18 residues. Germline values: CDR1 KGHDR, CDR2 SFDVKD. With 4 bases clipped from V and 0 bases from J, the junction kept 9 bases outside the gene matches. DNA of the CDR3: TGTGCCACCAGTGACCCGGGACTAGCGCAACCTAGCACAGATACGCAGTATTTT. It codes for CATSDPGLAQPSTDTQYF.